Listed below are T cell receptor beta chains from one sample, sequenced in a study of regulatory T cells in long-lasting Graves disease. TCRdb re-called the multiplex PCR reads with MiXCR, one entry per CDR3 protein. The profile covers 350,000 to 450,000 distinct CDR3 sequences, with about 15% appearing a single time and approximately 7.6% taken by the ten largest. These records were also assigned to another study, of T cells in Graves' hyperthyroidism and ophthalmopathy.

Sequenced material: peripheral blood mononuclear cells (PBMCs), taken at new diagnosis, from a patient treated with antithyroid drugs. These receptors were obtained from a woman between 35 and 50 years old with Graves disease. The CDR3 runs from the conserved cysteine through the conserved F or W. Each record gives: V gene, D gene, clone size, J gene, CDR3 protein, CDR3 DNA. A D gene is named only where the DNA matches it firmly. Size is stated for part of the rows, as once, few or many counts, or as a class when the clone is expanded.

>TRBV2|TRBD1|many|TRBJ2-5
CASTVGPGTAKQETQYF
TGTGCCAGCACTGTTGGTCCCGGGACAGCCAAACAAGAGACCCAGTACTTC
>TRBV19|TRBD1|NA|TRBJ2-7
CASRLRTGPHEQYF
TGTGCCAGTAGGCTACGGACAGGGCCCCACGAGCAGTACTTC
>TRBV6-2/TRBV6-3|TRBD2|NA|TRBJ2-1
CASSYPSLRTSGTVSYNEQFF
TGTGCCAGCAGTTACCCGTCTCTCAGGACTAGCGGGACCGTCTCCTACAATGAGCAGTTCTTC
>TRBV4-3|TRBD2|NA|TRBJ2-2
CASSQRAGGHTGELFF
TGCGCCAGCAGCCAGAGAGCGGGAGGGCATACCGGGGAGCTGTTTTTT
>TRBV11-2|TRBD2|many|TRBJ2-1
CAVQRDFYNEQFF
TGTGCGGTACAGCGGGACTTCTACAATGAGCAGTTCTTC
>TRBV12-3/TRBV12-4|NA|many|TRBJ2-6
CASSYLDPGANVLTF
TGTGCCAGCAGTTACTTGGATCCTGGGGCCAACGTCCTGACTTTC
>TRBV7-2|NA|many|TRBJ2-1
CASSLYGITYNEQFF
TGTGCCAGCAGCTTATACGGGATTACCTACAATGAGCAGTTCTTC
>TRBV5-6|TRBD1|few|TRBJ2-2
CASSFGQGVNTGELFF
TGTGCCAGCAGCTTTGGTCAGGGGGTGAACACCGGGGAGCTGTTTTTT
>TRBV20-1|NA|many|TRBJ2-3
CSARDIADTDTQYF
TGCAGTGCTAGAGACATAGCGGACACAGATACGCAGTATTTT
>TRBV6-1|NA|NA|TRBJ2-2
CASSILPGLTNTGELFF
TGTGCCAGCAGCATCCTACCGGGACTCACAAACACCGGGGAGCTGTTTTTT
>TRBV9|TRBD2|many|TRBJ2-1
CASSVGSGSSSYNEQFF
TGTGCCAGCAGCGTAGGGAGCGGGAGTTCCTCCTACAATGAGCAGTTCTTC
>TRBV5-1|NA|NA|TRBJ2-5
CASSFRERETQYF
TGCGCCAGCAGCTTCAGGGAGAGAGAGACCCAGTACTTC
>TRBV11-3|TRBD2|many|TRBJ2-1
CASTASGHSYNEQFF
TGTGCCAGCACCGCTAGCGGACACTCCTACAATGAGCAGTTCTTC
>TRBV6-1|NA|NA|TRBJ1-1
CASSIPGTTEAFF
TGTGCCAGCAGTATCCCAGGGACGACTGAAGCTTTCTTT
>TRBV5-6|NA|NA|TRBJ1-1
CASSHPVGRRTEAFF
TGTGCCAGCAGCCACCCTGTGGGGAGGCGCACTGAAGCTTTCTTT
>TRBV7-2|TRBD2|many|TRBJ2-1
CASSRLKTGTSGNEQFF
TGTGCCAGCAGCCGACTTAAAACCGGGACTAGCGGCAATGAGCAGTTCTTC
>TRBV11-2|NA|NA|TRBJ2-2
CASSLGSWSETTGELFF
TGTGCCAGCAGCTTAGGTTCTTGGAGCGAGACCACCGGGGAGCTGTTTTTT
>TRBV5-1|NA|NA|TRBJ2-1
CASSPSSPISSYNEQFF
TGCGCCAGCAGCCCCTCGAGTCCCATAAGCTCCTACAATGAGCAGTTCTTC
>TRBV12-3/TRBV12-4|NA|many|TRBJ2-7
CASSFGYKVEQYF
TGTGCCAGCAGTTTCGGTTATAAAGTCGAGCAGTACTTC
>TRBV27|TRBD1|many|TRBJ2-1
CASSQQGANNEQFF
TGTGCCAGCAGTCAACAGGGGGCGAACAATGAGCAGTTCTTC
>TRBV4-3|TRBD1|many|TRBJ1-1
CASSLFTGDTEAFF
TGCGCCAGCAGTCTGTTTACAGGGGACACTGAAGCTTTCTTT
>TRBV12-3/TRBV12-4|TRBD1|NA|TRBJ1-5
CASCRGEGPQHF
TGTGCCAGCTGCAGGGGGGAAGGCCCCCAGCATTTT
>TRBV12-5|NA|NA|TRBJ2-3
CASGLVLGSGARTDTQYF
TGTGCTAGTGGTTTGGTACTGGGGAGCGGAGCACGTACAGATACGCAGTATTTT
>TRBV10-3|TRBD2|many|TRBJ2-1
CAIGTSGIDEQFF
TGTGCCATCGGGACTAGCGGGATCGATGAGCAGTTCTTC
>TRBV12-3/TRBV12-4|NA|many|TRBJ2-5
CASSFNQQETQYF
TGTGCCAGCAGTTTTAATCAGCAAGAGACCCAGTACTTC
>TRBV25-1|TRBD1|NA|TRBJ1-2
CASSEEGRTGAYGYTF
TGTGCCAGCAGTGAAGAGGGTAGGACAGGGGCATATGGCTACACCTTC
>TRBV29-1|TRBD1|NA|TRBJ1-1
CSVQGGAVLSETFF
TGCAGCGTACAAGGGGGCGCGGTTCTGTCAGAAACTTTCTTT
>TRBV20-1|TRBD2|few|TRBJ2-7
CSARAGGRALYEQYF
TGCAGTGCTAGAGCGGGCGGGAGGGCTCTGTACGAGCAGTACTTC
>TRBV28|NA|many|TRBJ2-7
CASNAASEYEQYF
TGTGCCAGCAATGCAGCTAGCGAGTACGAGCAGTACTTC
>TRBV5-1|TRBD2|few|TRBJ2-5
CASSAGTSGGRLETQYF
TGCGCCAGCAGCGCCGGGACTAGCGGGGGCCGTCTGGAGACCCAGTACTTC
>TRBV4-3|NA|few|TRBJ1-2
CASSQVDLNYGYTF
TGCGCCAGCAGCCAAGTCGACCTTAACTATGGCTACACCTTC
>TRBV5-1|NA|many|TRBJ2-2
CASSLALVNTGELFF
TGCGCCAGCAGCTTGGCACTAGTTAACACCGGGGAGCTGTTTTTT
>TRBV7-9|NA|many|TRBJ2-1
CASSEGYEQFF
TGTGCCAGCAGCGAGGGGTATGAGCAGTTCTTC
>TRBV28|TRBD1|few|TRBJ1-5
CASSLYFTSTGGPNQPQHF
TGTGCCAGCAGTTTATACTTCACCTCTACAGGGGGCCCCAATCAGCCCCAGCATTTT
>TRBV18|NA|NA|TRBJ1-2
CASSPPAGNYGYTF
TGTGCCAGCTCCCCCCCGGCAGGGAACTATGGCTACACCTTC
>TRBV29-1|TRBD2|many|TRBJ2-7
CSASTPARSGSTDEQYF
TGCAGCGCATCGACCCCAGCTAGGAGCGGGAGTACGGACGAGCAGTACTTC
>TRBV12-3/TRBV12-4|NA|many|TRBJ2-5
CASSLRMSQETQYF
TGTGCCAGCAGCCTCCGGATGAGCCAAGAGACCCAGTACTTC